Reported below is one T cell receptor (beta chain). Its antigen is still unknown. The CDR3 has 17 amino acids. Germline CDR1 is LNHDA and CDR2 is SQIVND (reference sequence). V gave up 3 bases and J gave up 7 bases, with 22 bases separating them. This sample is part of a study of cytomegalovirus exposure and HLA in healthy donors. Study outcomes and limitations: The study flagged roughly 160 TCR beta chains as cytomegalovirus-associated.

13 Jbeta primers and 60 Vbeta primers were used for the PCR. Sequenced by immunoSEQ multiplex PCR; TCRdb stores in-frame clones only, minus some. Of roughly 120,000 clones in the sample, 70% were seen once. The chain recombines TRBV19 with TRBJ1-5, with a weak D call TRBD1 (6 bases). Sequences were obtained from PBMCs. The clonotype comes from a young man in good health and CMV-seropositive. Here the CDR3 DNA reads TGTGCCAGTAGTATCCGAAGACCCTTGAAGGGGGAACAGCCCCAGCATTTT. Residues: CASSIRRPLKGEQPQHF.